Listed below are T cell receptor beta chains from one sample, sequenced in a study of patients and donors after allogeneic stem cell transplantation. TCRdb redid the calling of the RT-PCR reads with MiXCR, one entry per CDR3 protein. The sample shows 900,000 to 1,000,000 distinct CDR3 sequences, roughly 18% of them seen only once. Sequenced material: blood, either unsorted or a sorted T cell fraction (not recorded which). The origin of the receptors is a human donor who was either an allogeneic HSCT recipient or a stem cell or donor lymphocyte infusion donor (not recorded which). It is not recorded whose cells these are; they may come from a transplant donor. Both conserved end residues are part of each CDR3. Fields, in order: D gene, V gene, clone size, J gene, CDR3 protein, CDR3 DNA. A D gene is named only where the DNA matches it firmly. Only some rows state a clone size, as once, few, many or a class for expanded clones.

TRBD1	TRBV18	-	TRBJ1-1	CASSPKGQGDEAFF	TGTGCCAGCTCACCTAAAGGACAGGGGGATGAAGCTTTCTTT
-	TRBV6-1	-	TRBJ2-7	CASRGVETYEQYF	TGTGCCAGCAGAGGCGTAGAGACCTACGAGCAGTACTTC
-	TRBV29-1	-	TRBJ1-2	CSVGLRAGTTTRSYGYTF	TGCAGCGTTGGCCTCCGGGCCGGGACCACCACTCGTTCCTATGGCTACACCTTC
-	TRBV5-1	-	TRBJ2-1	CASSLVFPGSYNEQFF	TGCGCCAGCAGCTTGGTCTTCCCCGGCTCCTACAATGAGCAGTTCTTC
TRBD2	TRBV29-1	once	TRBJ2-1	CSDLRGTTDDEQFF	TGCAGCGACCTACGCGGGACTACGGACGATGAGCAGTTCTTC
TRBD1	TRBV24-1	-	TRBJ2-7	CATGTGDPYKQYF	TGTGCCACCGGGACAGGGGACCCCTACAAGCAGTACTTC
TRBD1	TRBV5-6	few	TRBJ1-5	CASSLAQGSLAQHF	TGTGCCAGCAGCTTGGCACAGGGGAGCCTGGCCCAGCATTTT
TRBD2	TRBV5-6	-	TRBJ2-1	CASSSTSGDSYNEQFF	TGTGCCAGCAGCTCGACTAGCGGGGACTCCTACAATGAGCAGTTCTTC
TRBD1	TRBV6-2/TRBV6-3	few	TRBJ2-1	CASSSTGGQFF	TGTGCCAGCAGTTCGACAGGGGGTCAGTTCTTC
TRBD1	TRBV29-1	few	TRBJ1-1	CSPSAPGTVNTEAFF	TGCAGCCCCAGCGCTCCCGGGACAGTGAACACTGAAGCTTTCTTT
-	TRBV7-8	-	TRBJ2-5	CASTPRGETQYF	TGTGCCAGCACCCCGAGAGGAGAGACCCAGTACTTC
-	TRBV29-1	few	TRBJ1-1	CSVVVESYGLAFF	TGCAGCGTTGTCGTAGAGAGTTACGGGTTGGCTTTCTTT
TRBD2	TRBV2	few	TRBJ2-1	CASSGGGRNEQFF	TGTGCCAGCAGTGGGGGAGGGAGGAATGAGCAGTTCTTC
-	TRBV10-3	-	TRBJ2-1	CAISTGGSYNEQFF	TGTGCCATCAGTACCGGAGGGTCCTACAATGAGCAGTTCTTC
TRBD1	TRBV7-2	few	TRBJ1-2	CASSSGPGQTYGYTF	TGTGCCAGCAGCTCAGGGCCGGGACAGACCTATGGCTACACCTTC
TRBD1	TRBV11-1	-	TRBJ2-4	CASSPMDGQGLGKNIQYF	TGTGCCAGCAGCCCTATGGATGGACAGGGACTTGGCAAAAACATTCAGTACTTC
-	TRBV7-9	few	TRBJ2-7	CASSHSGLSSYEQYF	TGTGCCAGCAGCCACTCTGGACTGAGTTCATACGAGCAGTACTTC
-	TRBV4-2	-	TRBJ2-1	CASSQELGYNEQFF	TGTGCCAGCAGCCAAGAACTCGGGTACAATGAGCAGTTCTTC
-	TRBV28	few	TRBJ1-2	CASSSLGGVTNGYTF	TGTGCCAGCAGTTCCCTGGGGGGGGTCACTAATGGCTACACCTTC
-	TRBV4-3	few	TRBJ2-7	CASSRDVKNYEQYF	TGCGCCAGCAGCAGGGACGTTAAGAACTACGAGCAGTACTTC
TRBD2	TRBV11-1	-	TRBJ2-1	CASSVTSGAHGEQFF	TGTGCCAGCAGCGTAACTAGCGGGGCCCACGGGGAGCAGTTCTTC
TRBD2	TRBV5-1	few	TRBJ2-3	CASSFGPSGGGDTQYF	TGCGCCAGCAGCTTCGGGCCTAGCGGGGGTGGAGATACGCAGTATTTT
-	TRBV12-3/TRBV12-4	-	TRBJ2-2	CASSLGQASFTGELFF	TGTGCCAGCAGTTTAGGTCAGGCAAGTTTCACCGGGGAGCTGTTTTTT
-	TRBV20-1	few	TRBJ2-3	CSASSGYLLLGRDTQYF	TGCAGTGCCTCTTCCGGGTACTTACTACTGGGGAGGGATACGCAGTATTTT
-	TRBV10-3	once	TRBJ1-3	CAIRPAGNTIYF	TGTGCCATCAGGCCCGCTGGAAACACCATATATTTT
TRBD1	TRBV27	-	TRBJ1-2	CASSVTGGFDGYTF	TGTGCCAGCAGTGTCACAGGGGGCTTTGATGGCTACACCTTC
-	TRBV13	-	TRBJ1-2	CASSLLSASPSGYTF	TGTGCCAGCAGCTTATTAAGTGCCTCCCCCTCTGGCTACACCTTC
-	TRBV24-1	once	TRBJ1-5	CATSDLVHNQPQHF	TGTGCCACCAGTGATTTGGTCCATAATCAGCCCCAGCATTTT
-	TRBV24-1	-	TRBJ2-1	CATSDLSRRDNEQFF	TGTGCCACCAGTGATTTGTCGCGCAGAGACAATGAGCAGTTCTTC
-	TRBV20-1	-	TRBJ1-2	CSAREGDYGYTF	TGCAGTGCTAGGGAAGGGGACTATGGCTACACCTTC
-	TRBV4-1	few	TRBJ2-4	CASSQVGLRRPAKNIQYF	TGCGCCAGCAGCCAAGTTGGTCTGCGGCGTCCAGCCAAAAACATTCAGTACTTC
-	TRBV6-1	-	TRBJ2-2	CASSPGTAFTGELFF	TGTGCCAGCAGTCCCGGGACGGCGTTCACCGGGGAGCTGTTTTTT
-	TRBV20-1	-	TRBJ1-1	CSARDLRGPEAFF	TGCAGTGCTAGAGATCTTAGAGGGCCTGAAGCTTTCTTT
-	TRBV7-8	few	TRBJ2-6	CASSLTQFSGANVLTF	TGTGCCAGCAGCTTAACACAGTTCTCTGGGGCCAACGTCCTGACTTTC
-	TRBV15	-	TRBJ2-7	CATSVRDNSYEQYF	TGTGCCACCAGCGTCCGGGACAACTCCTACGAGCAGTACTTC
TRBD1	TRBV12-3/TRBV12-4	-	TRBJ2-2	CASRSPGQGYTGELFF	TGTGCCAGCAGGTCACCGGGACAGGGTTACACCGGGGAGCTGTTTTTT
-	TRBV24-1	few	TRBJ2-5	CATSEAGREETQYF	TGTGCCACCAGTGAGGCGGGACGGGAGGAGACCCAGTACTTC
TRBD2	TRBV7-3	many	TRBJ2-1	CASSLTSGRYNEQFF	TGTGCCAGCAGTTTGACTAGCGGCAGATACAATGAGCAGTTCTTC
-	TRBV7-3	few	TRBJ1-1	CASSLTGTPEAFF	TGTGCCAGCAGCTTAACAGGGACACCTGAAGCTTTCTTT
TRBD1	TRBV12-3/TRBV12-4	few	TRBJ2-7	CASRTETGTYEQYF	TGTGCCAGCAGAACGGAGACAGGGACCTACGAGCAGTACTTC
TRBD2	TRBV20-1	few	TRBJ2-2	CSAGTSGGTGELFF	TGCAGTGCAGGGACTAGCGGGGGAACCGGGGAGCTGTTTTTT
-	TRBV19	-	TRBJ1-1	CASHMGVAEDTEAFF	TGTGCCAGTCATATGGGAGTGGCGGAGGACACTGAAGCTTTCTTT
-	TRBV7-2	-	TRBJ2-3	CASSPRGTVDTQYF	TGTGCCAGCAGCCCGCGGGGTACTGTGGATACGCAGTATTTT
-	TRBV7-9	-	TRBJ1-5	CASSLGLSSNQPQHF	TGTGCCAGCAGCTTAGGTTTGTCTAGCAATCAGCCCCAGCATTTT
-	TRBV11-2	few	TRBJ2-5	CASSLGTDKTQYF	TGTGCCAGCAGCTTAGGGACAGACAAAACCCAGTACTTC
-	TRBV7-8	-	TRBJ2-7	CASSLEGLALNYEQYF	TGTGCCAGCAGCTTAGAAGGTCTAGCTCTAAACTACGAGCAGTACTTC
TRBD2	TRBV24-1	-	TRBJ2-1	CATSVRLAGGRNEQFF	TGTGCCACCAGTGTTAGACTAGCGGGAGGGCGGAATGAGCAGTTCTTC
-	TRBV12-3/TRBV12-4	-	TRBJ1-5	CASSLVSLPGTVSAQPQHF	TGTGCCAGCAGTTTAGTCTCCCTCCCCGGGACCGTATCTGCTCAGCCCCAGCATTTT
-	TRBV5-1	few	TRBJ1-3	CASSPVGWLTGNTIYF	TGCGCCAGCAGCCCGGTAGGGTGGCTGACTGGAAACACCATATATTTT
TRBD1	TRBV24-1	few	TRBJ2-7	CATGGTGREQYF	TGTGCCACCGGAGGGACAGGCAGGGAGCAGTACTTC
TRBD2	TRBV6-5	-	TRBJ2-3	CASSYSQIGLGIMYF	TGTGCCAGCAGTTACTCCCAAATTGGACTAGGAATAATGTATTTT
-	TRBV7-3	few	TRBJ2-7	CASSPSGWEQYF	TGTGCCAGCAGCCCGTCCGGGTGGGAGCAGTACTTC
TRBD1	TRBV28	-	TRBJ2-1	CASNIQGAGYNEQFF	TGTGCCAGCAATATACAGGGGGCAGGCTACAATGAGCAGTTCTTC
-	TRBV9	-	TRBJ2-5	CASSLRPEEETQYF	TGTGCCAGCAGCCTTAGGCCAGAAGAAGAGACCCAGTACTTC
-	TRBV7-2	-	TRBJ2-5	CASSLEIQETQYF	TGTGCCAGCAGCTTAGAGATCCAAGAGACCCAGTACTTC
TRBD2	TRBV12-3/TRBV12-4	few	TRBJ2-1	CASRTGLAGLSSYNEQFF	TGTGCCAGCAGGACGGGACTAGCGGGGCTGAGCTCCTACAATGAGCAGTTCTTC
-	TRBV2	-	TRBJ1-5	CATGTEAGQPQHF	TGTGCTACCGGGACCGAGGCAGGGCAGCCCCAGCATTTT
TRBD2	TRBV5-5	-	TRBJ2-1	CASSPGTSGGDYNEQFF	TGTGCCAGCAGCCCCGGGACTAGCGGGGGAGATTACAATGAGCAGTTCTTC
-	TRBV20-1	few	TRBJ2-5	CSASLIQETQYF	TGCAGTGCTAGCCTCATCCAAGAGACCCAGTACTTC